This T cell receptor (beta chain) was retrieved from a study of cytomegalovirus exposure and HLA in healthy donors. As for the study in general: The roughly 120 validation repertoires matched the roughly 630 first-cohort repertoires in platform, a later analysis reported. Findings of the study overall: Confirmation was obtained in vitro that three CMV-associated chains are specific for CMV antigens.

This clone was detected once. Its antigen remains unknown. V lost 3 bases, J lost 4 bases, and 12 bases lay in between. The CDR3 has 14 amino acids. Profiled with immunoSEQ multiplex PCR; TCRdb holds only in-frame clones, not every one. In the table there are tens of thousands of clones, just under 95% of which are singletons. The chain combines TRBV5-3 with TRBJ2-3; D gene ambiguous. TRBV5-3 has ORF status, its function being uncertain. The specimen was PBMCs. This TCR was sampled from a young woman in good health and CMV-seropositive. Here the CDR3 reads CARSYGLPPDTQYF. CDR3 sequence (DNA): TGTGCCAGAAGCTATGGCTTGCCGCCAGATACGCAGTATTTT.